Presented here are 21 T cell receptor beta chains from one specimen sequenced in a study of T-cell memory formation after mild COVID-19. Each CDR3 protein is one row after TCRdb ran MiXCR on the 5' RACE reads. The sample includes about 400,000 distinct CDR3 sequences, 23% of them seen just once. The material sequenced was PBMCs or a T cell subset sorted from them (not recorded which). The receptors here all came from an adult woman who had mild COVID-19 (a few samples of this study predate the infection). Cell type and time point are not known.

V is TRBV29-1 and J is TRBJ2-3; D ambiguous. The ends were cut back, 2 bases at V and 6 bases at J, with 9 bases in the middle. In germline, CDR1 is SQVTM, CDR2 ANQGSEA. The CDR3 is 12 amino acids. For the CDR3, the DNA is TGCAGCGTTGAAATTTCAACGGATACGCAGTATTTT. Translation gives CSVEISTDTQYF.

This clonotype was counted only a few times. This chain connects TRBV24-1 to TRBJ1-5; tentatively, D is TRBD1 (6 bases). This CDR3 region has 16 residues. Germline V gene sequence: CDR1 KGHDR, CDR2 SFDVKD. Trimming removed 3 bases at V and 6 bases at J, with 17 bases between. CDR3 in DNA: TGTGCCACCAGTGATCCCGGGGCAGGGGAAATTCAGCCCCAGCATTTT. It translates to CATSDPGAGEIQPQHF.

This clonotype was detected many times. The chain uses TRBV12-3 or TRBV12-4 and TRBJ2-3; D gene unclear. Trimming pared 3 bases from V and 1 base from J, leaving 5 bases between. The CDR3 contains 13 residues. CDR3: CASSFLGTDTQYF. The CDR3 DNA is TGTGCCAGCAGTTTCTTGGGCACAGATACGCAGTATTTT.

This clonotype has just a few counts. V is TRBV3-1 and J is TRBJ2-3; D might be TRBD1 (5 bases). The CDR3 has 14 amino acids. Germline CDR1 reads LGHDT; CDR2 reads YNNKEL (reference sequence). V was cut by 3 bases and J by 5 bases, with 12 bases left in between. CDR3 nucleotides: TGTGCCAGCAGCCATAAACTCGACAGAGATACGCAGTATTTT. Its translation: CASSHKLDRDTQYF.

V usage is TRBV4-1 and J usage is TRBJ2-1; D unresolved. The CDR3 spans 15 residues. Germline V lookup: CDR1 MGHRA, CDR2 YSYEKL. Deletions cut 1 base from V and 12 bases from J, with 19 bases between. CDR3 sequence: CASSQGIDLKLRQFF. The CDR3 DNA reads TGCGCCAGCAGCCAAGGGATTGACCTAAAATTGAGGCAGTTCTTC.

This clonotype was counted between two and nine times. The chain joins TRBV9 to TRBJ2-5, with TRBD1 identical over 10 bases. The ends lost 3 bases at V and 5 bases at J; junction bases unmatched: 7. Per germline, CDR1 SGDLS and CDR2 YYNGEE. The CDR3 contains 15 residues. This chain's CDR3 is CASSEATGGRETQYF. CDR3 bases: TGTGCCAGCAGCGAAGCGACAGGGGGCCGGGAGACCCAGTACTTC. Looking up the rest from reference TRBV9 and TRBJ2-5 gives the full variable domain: DSGVTQTPKHLITATGQRVTLRCSPRSGDLSVYWYQQSLDQGLQFLIQYYNGEERAKGNILERFSAQQFPDLHSELNLSSLELGDSALYFCASSEATGGRETQYFGPGTRLLVL.

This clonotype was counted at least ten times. CDR3 bases: TGCGCCAGCAGCTTGGTAGTACAGCCTTACGAGCAGTACTTC. Its protein is CASSLVVQPYEQYF. V gene TRBV5-1 combines with J gene TRBJ2-7; D remains unclear. This CDR3 has 14 residues. The V gene's germline CDR1 is SGHRS and CDR2 YFSETQ. Trimming took off 0 bases at V and 4 bases at J, with 11 bases between the two ends. The full variable domain, rest sourced from reference TRBV5-1 and TRBJ2-7, is KAGVTQTPRYLIKTRGQQVTLSCSPISGHRSVSWYQQTPGQGLQFLFEYFSETQRNKGNFPGRFSGRQFSNSRSEMNVSTLELGDSALYLCASSLVVQPYEQYFGPGTRLTVT.

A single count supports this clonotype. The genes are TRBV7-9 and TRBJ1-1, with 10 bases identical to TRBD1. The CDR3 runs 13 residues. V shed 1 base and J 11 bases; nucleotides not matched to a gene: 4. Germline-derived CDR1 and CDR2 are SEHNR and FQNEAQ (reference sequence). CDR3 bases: TGTGCCAGCAGCTTAGGCGGACAGGGGGTGGCTTTCTTT. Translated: CASSLGGQGVAFF. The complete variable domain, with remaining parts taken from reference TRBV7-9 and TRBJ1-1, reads DTGVSQNPRHKITKRGQNVTFRCDPISEHNRLYWYRQTLGQGPEFLTYFQNEAQLEKSRLLSDRFSAERPKGSFSTLEIQRTEQGDSAMYLCASSLGGQGVAFFGQGTRLTVV.

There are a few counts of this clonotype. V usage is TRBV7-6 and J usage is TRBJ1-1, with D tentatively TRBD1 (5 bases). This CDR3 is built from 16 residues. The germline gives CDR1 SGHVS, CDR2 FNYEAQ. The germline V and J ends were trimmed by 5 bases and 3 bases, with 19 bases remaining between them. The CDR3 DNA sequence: TGTGCCAGCAGCCCCCGAGGGGTCGGGGCCGACACTGAAGCTTTCTTT. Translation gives CASSPRGVGADTEAFF.

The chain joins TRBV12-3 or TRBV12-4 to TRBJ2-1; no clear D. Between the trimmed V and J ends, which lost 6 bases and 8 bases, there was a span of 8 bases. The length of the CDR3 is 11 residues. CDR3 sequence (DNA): TGTGCCAGCAGAATAGCCCATGAGCAGTTCTTC. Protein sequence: CASRIAHEQFF.

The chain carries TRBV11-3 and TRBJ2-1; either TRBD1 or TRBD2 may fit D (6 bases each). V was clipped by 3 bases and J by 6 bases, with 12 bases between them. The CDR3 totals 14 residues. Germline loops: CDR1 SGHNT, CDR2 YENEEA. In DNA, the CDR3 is TGTGCCAGCAGCTTCCGAGGGGGGATCAATGAGCAGTTCTTC. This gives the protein CASSFRGGINEQFF.

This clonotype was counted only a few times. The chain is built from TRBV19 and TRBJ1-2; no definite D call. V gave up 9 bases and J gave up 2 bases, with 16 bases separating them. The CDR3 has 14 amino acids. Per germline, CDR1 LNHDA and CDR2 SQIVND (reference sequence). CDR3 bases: TGTGCCAGCCAAGGAACATCCCTAAACTATGGCTACACCTTC. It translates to CASQGTSLNYGYTF.

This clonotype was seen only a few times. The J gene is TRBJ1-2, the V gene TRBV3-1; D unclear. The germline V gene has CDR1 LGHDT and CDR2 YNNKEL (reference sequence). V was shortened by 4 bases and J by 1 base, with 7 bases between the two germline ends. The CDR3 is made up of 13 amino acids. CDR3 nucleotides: TGTGCCAGCAGCCGGGCCGTTAACTATGGCTACACCTTC. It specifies CASSRAVNYGYTF. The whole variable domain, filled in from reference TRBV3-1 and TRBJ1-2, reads DTAVSQTPKYLVTQMGNDKSIKCEQNLGHDTMYWYKQDSKKFLKIMFSYNNKELIINETVPNRFSPKSPDKAHLNLHINSLELGDSAVYFCASSRAVNYGYTFGSGTRLTVV.

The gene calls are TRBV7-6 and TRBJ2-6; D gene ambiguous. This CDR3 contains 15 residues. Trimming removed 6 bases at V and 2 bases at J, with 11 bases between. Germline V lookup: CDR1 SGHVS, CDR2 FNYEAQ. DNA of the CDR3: TGTGCCAGCAGTAGACTTCGGCCTGGGGCCAACGTCCTGACTTTC. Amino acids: CASSRLRPGANVLTF.

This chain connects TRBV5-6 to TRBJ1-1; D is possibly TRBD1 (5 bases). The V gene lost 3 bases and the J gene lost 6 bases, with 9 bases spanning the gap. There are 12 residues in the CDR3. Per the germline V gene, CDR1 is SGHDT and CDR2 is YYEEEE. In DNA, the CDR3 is TGTGCCAGCAGCTATACAGGAGCTGAAGCTTTCTTT. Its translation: CASSYTGAEAFF. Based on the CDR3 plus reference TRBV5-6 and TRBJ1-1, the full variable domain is DAGVTQSPTHLIKTRGQQVTLRCSPKSGHDTVSWYQQALGQGPQFIFQYYEEEERQRGNFPDRFSGHQFPNYSSELNVNALLLGDSALYLCASSYTGAEAFFGQGTRLTVV.

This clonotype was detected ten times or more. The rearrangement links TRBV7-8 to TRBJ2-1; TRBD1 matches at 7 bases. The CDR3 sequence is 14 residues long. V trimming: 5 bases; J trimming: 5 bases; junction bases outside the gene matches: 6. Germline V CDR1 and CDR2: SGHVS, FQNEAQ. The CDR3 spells CASSDGDSHNEQFF. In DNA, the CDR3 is TGTGCCAGCAGCGACGGGGACAGCCACAATGAGCAGTTCTTC. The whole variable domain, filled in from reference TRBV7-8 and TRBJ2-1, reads GAGVSQSPRYKVAKRGQDVALRCDPISGHVSLFWYQQALGQGPEFLTYFQNEAQLDKSGLPSDRFFAERPEGSVSTLKIQRTQQEDSAVYLCASSDGDSHNEQFFGPGTRLTVL.

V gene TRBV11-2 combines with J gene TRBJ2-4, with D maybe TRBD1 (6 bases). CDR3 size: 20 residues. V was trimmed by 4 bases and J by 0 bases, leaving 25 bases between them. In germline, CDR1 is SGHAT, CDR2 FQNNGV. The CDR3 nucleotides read TGTGCCAGCAGCTCGGACAGCTTAGACTTCAAGTTGTTAGCCAAAAACATTCAGTACTTC. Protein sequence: CASSSDSLDFKLLAKNIQYF.

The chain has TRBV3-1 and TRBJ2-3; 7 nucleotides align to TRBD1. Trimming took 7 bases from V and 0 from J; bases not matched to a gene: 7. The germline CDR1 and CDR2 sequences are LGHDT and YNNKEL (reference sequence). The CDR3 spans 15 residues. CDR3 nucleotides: TGTGCCAGCAAAGACCGGGACAGAAGCACAGATACGCAGTATTTT. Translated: CASKDRDRSTDTQYF.

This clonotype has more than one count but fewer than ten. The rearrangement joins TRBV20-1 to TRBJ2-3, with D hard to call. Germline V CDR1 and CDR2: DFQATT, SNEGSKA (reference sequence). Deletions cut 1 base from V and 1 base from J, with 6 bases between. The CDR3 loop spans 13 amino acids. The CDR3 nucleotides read TGCAGTGCTAGAGCTCCGGGCACAGATACGCAGTATTTT. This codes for CSARAPGTDTQYF.

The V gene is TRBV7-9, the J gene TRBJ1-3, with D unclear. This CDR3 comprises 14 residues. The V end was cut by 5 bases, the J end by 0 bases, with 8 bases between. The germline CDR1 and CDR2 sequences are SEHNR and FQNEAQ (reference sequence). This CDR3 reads CASSPLASGNTIYF. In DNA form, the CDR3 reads TGTGCCAGCAGCCCTCTGGCCTCTGGAAACACCATATATTTT.

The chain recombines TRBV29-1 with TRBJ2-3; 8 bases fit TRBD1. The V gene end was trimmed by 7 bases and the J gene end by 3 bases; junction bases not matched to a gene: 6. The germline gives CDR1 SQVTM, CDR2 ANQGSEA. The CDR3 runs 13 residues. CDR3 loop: CSGQGAPTDTQYF. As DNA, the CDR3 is TGCAGCGGTCAGGGGGCGCCGACAGATACGCAGTATTTT.